Below are 13 T cell receptor beta chains sequenced from a single sample in a study of OX40 agonist ivuxolimab in advanced cancers. Sequencing was performed with immunoSEQ multiplex PCR; in TCRdb, only in-frame clones are kept and a portion is missing. The repertoire holds tens of thousands of clones, with 90% as singletons. The sequencing here drew on CD4+ or CD8+ T cells sorted from blood, taken in a trial of the OX40 agonist ivuxolimab. The receptors derive from an adult with an advanced solid tumor such as melanoma, head and neck, liver or kidney cancer.

The J gene is TRBJ2-1, the V gene TRBV7-2; D is possibly TRBD1 (6 bases). The length of the CDR3 is 13 residues. V gave up 1 base and J gave up 6 bases, with 7 bases separating them. Germline CDR1 reads SGHTA; CDR2 reads FQGNSA. The CDR3 nucleotides read TGTGCCAGCAGCTTAGAAGGGGGCAATGAGCAGTTCTTC. Translation gives CASSLEGGNEQFF.

Details on this clone: This sample includes further DNA sequences coding for the same CDR3. This chain uses TRBV2 with TRBJ2-3; 12 nucleotides agree with TRBD2. Germline V gives CDR1 SNHLY, CDR2 FYNNEI. The CDR3 extends over 17 amino acids. Losses at the gene ends were 0 bases for V and 5 bases for J; bases not matched to a gene: 6. Here the CDR3 reads CASSEALTSGRKDTQYF. CDR3 DNA: TGTGCCAGCAGTGAAGCGCTCACTAGCGGGAGGAAAGATACGCAGTATTTT.

The chain has TRBV7-3 and TRBJ2-5; 10 nucleotides align to TRBD2. The CDR3 consists of 16 residues. Germline CDR1 is SGHTA and CDR2 is FQGTGA. With 5 bases clipped from V and 5 bases from J, the junction kept 11 bases outside the gene matches. The CDR3 nucleotides read TGTGCCAGCAGCCTCGCCGGCCTAGCGGGAGTTGAGACCCAGTACTTC. It specifies CASSLAGLAGVETQYF. Drawing the rest from reference TRBV7-3 and TRBJ2-5, the complete variable domain is GAGVSQTPSNKVTEKGKYVELRCDPISGHTALYWYRQSLGQGPEFLIYFQGTGAADDSGLPNDRFFAVRPEGSVSTLKIQRTERGDSAVYLCASSLAGLAGVETQYFGPGTRLLVL.

The chain has TRBV12-5 and TRBJ2-1; 7 bases align to TRBD2. The V gene's germline CDR1 is LGHNT and CDR2 FRNRAP. The ends lost 1 base at V and 0 bases at J; junction bases unmatched: 9. The CDR3 is 18 residues long. The CDR3 sequence: CASGLATTSRSSYNEQFF. CDR3 nucleotides: TGTGCTAGTGGTTTGGCTACGACTAGCCGAAGCTCCTACAATGAGCAGTTCTTC.

The genes are TRBV11-2 and TRBJ1-2, with D possibly matching TRBD1 (6 bases). V gave up 1 base and J gave up 2 bases, with 8 bases separating them. CDR3 length equals 14 residues. Per the germline V gene, CDR1 is SGHAT and CDR2 is FQNNGV. CDR3 nucleotide sequence: TGTGCCAGCAGCTTAGGTCAGGGGAACTATGGCTACACCTTC. The encoded protein is CASSLGQGNYGYTF. Filled out from reference TRBV11-2 and TRBJ1-2, the complete variable domain reads EAGVAQSPRYKIIEKRQSVAFWCNPISGHATLYWYQQILGQGPKLLIQFQNNGVVDDSQLPKDRFSAERLKGVDSTLKIQPAKLEDSAVYLCASSLGQGNYGYTFGSGTRLTVV.

Worth noting for this clone: Different DNA sequences within this sample yield the same CDR3. This chain uses TRBV28 with TRBJ1-5; 9 bases fit TRBD1. CDR3 size: 15 residues. Germline V lookup: CDR1 MDHEN, CDR2 SYDVKM. With V trimmed by 2 bases and J by 5 bases, 4 bases remained unmatched. The DNA for the CDR3 is TGTGCCAGCAGTTTACCCAACAGGGGGCATCAGCCCCAGCATTTT. Translating it yields CASSLPNRGHQPQHF.

The chain couples TRBV19 to TRBJ2-2, with 9 nucleotides matching TRBD1. Trimming at V came to 1 base and at J to 3 bases, leaving 12 bases not matched to a gene. From germline, CDR1 is LNHDA and CDR2 SQIVND (reference sequence). The CDR3 covers 19 residues. CDR3 bases: TGTGCCAGTAGTATAGCCGGGACAGGGAATTTAGGGTACACCGGGGAGCTGTTTTTT. This encodes CASSIAGTGNLGYTGELFF.

This clone was counted only a few times. V gene TRBV11-3 combines with J gene TRBJ2-5; D is ambiguous. Between the trimmed V and J ends, which lost 1 base and 5 bases, there was a span of 14 bases. Germline V CDR1 and CDR2: SGHNT, YENEEA. The CDR3 totals 15 residues. The CDR3 reads CASSLGLFQGETQYF. The CDR3 DNA reads TGTGCCAGCAGCTTAGGACTCTTTCAAGGGGAGACCCAGTACTTC.

The chain joins TRBV28 to TRBJ2-7; 8 bases line up with TRBD1. V shed 4 bases and J 1 base; nucleotides not matched to a gene: 3. CDR1 is MDHEN and CDR2 is SYDVKM in the germline V gene. The CDR3 runs 14 residues. CDR3 sequence reads: CASSSRQGSYEQYF. The CDR3 DNA follows: TGTGCCAGCAGTTCACGACAGGGGTCCTACGAGCAGTACTTC.

This chain joins TRBV19 and TRBJ2-4; D remains ambiguous. V lost 5 bases, J lost 0 bases, and 14 bases lay in between. The CDR3 length is 16 residues. Germline loops: CDR1 LNHDA, CDR2 SQIVND (reference sequence). The CDR3 here is CASSPRLELAKNIQYF. The DNA of the CDR3 is TGTGCCAGTAGTCCGCGACTTGAACTAGCCAAAAACATTCAGTACTTC.

This clone was detected only once. The V call is TRBV10-2, the J call TRBJ2-6; D unclear. The V end lost 3 bases, the J end lost 0 bases, and 9 bases lay between the germline ends. Germline-derived CDR1 and CDR2 are WSHSY and SAAADI. The CDR3 consists of 16 residues. CDR3 coding DNA: TGCGCCAGCAGTGATGTGCGGAGCTCTGGGGCCAACGTCCTGACTTTC. Protein: CASSDVRSSGANVLTF.

The rearrangement joins TRBV2 to TRBJ2-2; 9 nucleotides match TRBD2. This CDR3 is built from 14 residues. V was clipped by 6 bases and J by 4 bases; unmatched bases: 3. CDR1 is SNHLY, CDR2 FYNNEI, per germline. The CDR3 DNA follows: TGTGCCAGCAGGGGACTAGCCGGCACCGGGGAGCTGTTTTTT. Its protein product is CASRGLAGTGELFF.

CDR3 in DNA: TGTGCCAGCAGTCTTAGCCGGGCAGGGGTTGTTGAGACCCAGTACTTC. Translation: CASSLSRAGVVETQYF. The chain recombines TRBV2 with TRBJ2-5, with a weak D call TRBD1 (6 bases). CDR1 and CDR2 (germline): SNHLY, FYNNEI. V shed 5 bases and J shed 5 bases, with 21 bases lying between them. There are 16 residues in the CDR3.